This T cell receptor (beta chain) was identified during a study of shared clonotypes between healthy human individuals. The method was immunoSEQ multiplex PCR; TCRdb's version includes in-frame clones alone and lacks a portion of them. The table shows 450,000 to 600,000 clones, with about four fifths occurring only once. CDR3 length equals 15 residues. Per the germline V gene, CDR1 is SGHKS and CDR2 is YYEKEE (reference sequence). The ends were cut back, 0 bases at V and 0 bases at J, with 7 bases in the middle. This clonotype originated in a middle-aged woman in good health. Some clones in this sample may be carry-over from other donors' samples. The chain employs TRBV5-5 and TRBJ1-5, with D unclear. The sequenced material came from PBMCs. The CDR3 reads CASSLVGNSNQPQHF. The CDR3 coding sequence is TGTGCCAGCAGCTTGGTAGGGAATAGCAATCAGCCCCAGCATTTT. The variable domain in full, with the rest retrieved from reference TRBV5-5 and TRBJ1-5, is DAGVTQSPTHLIKTRGQQVTLRCSPISGHKSVSWYQQVLGQGPQFIFQYYEKEERGRGNFPDRFSARQFPNYSSELNVNALLLGDSALYLCASSLVGNSNQPQHFGDGTRLSIL.